This T cell receptor (beta chain) is from a study of blood T cell repertoires in COVID-19. In the study overall: Material from acute and convalescent COVID-19 was sourced from the United States, Italy and Spain. The analysed material was cDNA or gDNA that came from T cells, B-cell-depleted T cells, or PBMCs.

Original data processing: Reference gene primer amplification yielded estimated nucleated cell counts. Libraries were prepared by immunoSEQ multiplex PCR; TCRdb keeps only in-frame clonotypes and omits some of them. Clone size and V and J calls were adopted from that table, with D and trimming inferred from the DNA. This table has about 230,000 clones, about nine tenths appearing once. This CDR3 region has 12 residues. CDR1 is ENHRY and CDR2 is SYGVKD in the germline V gene. Trimming stripped 2 bases from V and 12 bases from J, with 11 bases between. Seattle enrolled patients during active infection and tracked them longitudinally.

The sequencing sample was made of peripheral blood. J is TRBJ2-1 and V is TRBV10-3, with D possibly being TRBD2 (5 bases). The clonotype originates from a man in his fifties or sixties with COVID-19, enrolled during active disease. The CDR3 here is CAISEPRGSQFF. The DNA of the CDR3 is TGTGCCATCAGTGAGCCCCGGGGTTCGCAGTTCTTC.